This entry lists 10 T cell receptor beta chains sequenced from one sample in a study of human T cells and chemical hapten exposure. Time point given: pre-sensitization, week 0. The treatment denotes: therapeutic diphenylcyclopropenone sensitization with weekly scalp DPC. Via MiXCR, TCRdb re-called the RACE reads, giving one row per CDR3 protein. The repertoire holds about 120,000 distinct CDR3 sequences, roughly 13% seen once, with about 3% in the top ten. The material sequenced was whole blood, taken in connection with sensitization to the hapten diphenylcyclopropenone (DPC). These TCRs come from a young woman with alopecia areata. Some clones in this sample may be carry-over from other donors' samples.

This clonotype was seen repeatedly, ten times or more. The chain is built from TRBV11-2 and TRBJ2-3; D not resolved. The CDR3 has 15 residues. The V end was cut by 6 bases, the J end by 0 bases, with 13 bases between. Germline V gives CDR1 SGHAT, CDR2 FQNNGV. CDR3 DNA: TGTGCCAGCAGATCTCGGACGTCTAGCACAGATACGCAGTATTTT. Protein: CASRSRTSSTDTQYF. Complete variable domain (other parts from reference TRBV11-2 and TRBJ2-3): EAGVAQSPRYKIIEKRQSVAFWCNPISGHATLYWYQQILGQGPKLLIQFQNNGVVDDSQLPKDRFSAERLKGVDSTLKIQPAKLEDSAVYLCASRSRTSSTDTQYFGPGTRLTVL.

In this sample, this clonotype turned up a few times. The rearrangement links TRBV28 to TRBJ2-6; perhaps D is TRBD1 or TRBD2 (5 bases each). The CDR3 covers 17 residues. V shed 4 bases and J shed 0 bases, with 13 bases lying between them. Germline V gene data show CDR1 as MDHEN and CDR2 as SYDVKM. CDR3 DNA sequence: TGTGCCAGCAGTTCCCGGGACGTTAGCTCTGGGGCCAACGTCCTGACTTTC. Translated: CASSSRDVSSGANVLTF.

This rearrangement joins TRBV7-2 to TRBJ2-1; no reliable D call. Germline V CDR1 and CDR2: SGHTA, FQGNSA. This CDR3 is 12 amino acids long. Trimming took 3 bases from V and 5 from J, leaving 5 bases between them. The CDR3 loop reads CASSFRHNEQFF. The CDR3 DNA reads TGTGCCAGCAGCTTCCGGCACAATGAGCAGTTCTTC.

Ten or more counts support this clonotype. This chain joins TRBV4-3 and TRBJ2-7, with 8 bases matching TRBD2. Per germline, CDR1 LGHNA and CDR2 YSLEER. This CDR3 region has 17 residues. The ends lost 0 bases at V and 2 bases at J; junction bases unmatched: 9. The CDR3 DNA reads as TGCGCCAGCAGCCAAGATCAGGAGCGGGGGCCAACCTACGAGCAGTACTTC. Translation gives CASSQDQERGPTYEQYF.

The V and J genes are TRBV15 and TRBJ2-5; a weak D match, TRBD2 (5 bases). The V end was cut by 3 bases, the J end by 3 bases, with 11 bases between. The CDR3 covers 14 residues. CDR1 LNHNV and CDR2 YYDKDF come from the germline V gene (reference sequence). The CDR3: CATSSRNGEETQYF. The CDR3 nucleotides read TGTGCCACCAGCAGTCGAAACGGGGAAGAGACCCAGTACTTC. Full variable domain (missing parts from reference TRBV15 and TRBJ2-5): DAMVIQNPRYQVTQFGKPVTLSCSQTLNHNVMYWYQQKSSQAPKLLFHYYDKDFNNEADTPDNFQSRRPNTSFCFLDIRSPGLGDTAMYLCATSSRNGEETQYFGPGTRLLVL.

This clonotype was detected only a few times. The rearrangement uses TRBV6-6 and TRBJ2-1, with D possibly matching TRBD2 (6 bases). Trimming left V 2 bases short and J 7 bases short, with 21 bases between. The germline gives CDR1 MNHNY, CDR2 SVGAGI (reference sequence). This CDR3 region has 17 residues. CDR3 sequence reads: CASSYVSGGVAGNEQFF. The DNA of the CDR3 is TGTGCCAGCAGTTACGTTAGCGGCGGGGTTGCCGGGAATGAGCAGTTCTTC.

J is TRBJ1-1 and V is TRBV7-2; D call uncertain. The V gene lost 4 bases and the J gene lost 7 bases, with 10 bases spanning the gap. The CDR3 runs to 12 residues. CDR1 and CDR2 (germline): SGHTA, FQGNSA. This CDR3 is CASSSRHVEAFF. The CDR3 DNA reads as TGTGCCAGCAGCTCAAGACATGTTGAAGCTTTCTTT.

The V call is TRBV15, the J call TRBJ2-5; 7 bases are shared with TRBD1. CDR3 size: 17 residues. Germline loops: CDR1 LNHNV, CDR2 YYDKDF (reference sequence). The trim removed 5 bases at V and 0 bases at J, leaving 12 bases unmatched. The CDR3 DNA is TGTGCCACCAGCCCTCCCCACGGGGACAGAAACCAAGAGACCCAGTACTTC. Translation gives CATSPPHGDRNQETQYF.

The DNA for the CDR3 is TGTGCCAGCAGTAGTACTCAATACAATGAGCAGTTCTTC. Residues: CASSSTQYNEQFF. The chain joins TRBV12-3 or TRBV12-4 to TRBJ2-1; D ambiguous. V was pared by 5 bases and J by 4 bases, with 9 bases between. The CDR3 spans 13 residues.

This clonotype was detected only a few times. The genes are TRBV12-5 and TRBJ1-4; a weak D match, TRBD1 (5 bases). Per the germline V gene, CDR1 is LGHNT and CDR2 is FRNRAP. This CDR3 contains 20 residues. The V end was cut by 7 bases, the J end by 6 bases, with 33 bases between. The chain's CDR3 is CASATRANQGPEVPDEKLFF. The DNA of the CDR3 is TGTGCTAGTGCTACCAGGGCCAACCAGGGACCAGAGGTCCCAGATGAAAAACTGTTTTTT.